The clone carrying this T cell receptor (beta chain) was counted at least ten times. The antigen is unknown. As CD8+CD4-CCR7+CD45RA+ cells, naive CD8 T cells were sorted. This sample was included in a study of molecular identifiers for immune sequencing clone quantification. Study-level results: Clones above 20 RNA copies contained over 99% of effector molecules and under 1% of naive molecules.

From germline, CDR1 is MNHEY and CDR2 SVGAGI. The CDR3 extends over 14 amino acids. With V trimmed by 2 bases and J by 6 bases, 6 bases remained unmatched. TCRdb called the PCR reads again in MiXCR, with one record for every CDR3 protein. Altogether under 650,000 distinct CDR3 sequences are present, less than 20% being singletons, with the ten largest covering 0.85% to 0.9%. Sequencing was done on a sample of naive CD8+ T cells from blood, with Jurkat cell RNA spiked in. The subset denotes: FACS-sorted CD8+CD4-CCR7+CD45RA+ naive T cells. The J gene is TRBJ1-2, the V gene TRBV6-5; 7 bases match TRBD1. The source is a human donor in good health. Some libraries in this study had Jurkat cell RNA spiked in. CDR3 region: CASSYHGQVHGYTF. For the CDR3, the DNA is TGTGCCAGCAGTTACCACGGACAGGTTCATGGCTACACCTTC.